This T cell receptor (beta chain) was obtained from a study of cytomegalovirus exposure and HLA in healthy donors (dated by TCRdb to 2015 to 2018). For the wider study: According to an earlier analysis of several hundred of the donors, roughly 180 million T cells yielded some 110 million unique TCR beta sequences and more than 250 Gb of sequence data. An early release covering 550 to 700 HLA-typed donors comprised approximately 290 gigabases of sequencing data and about 90 million unique TCR sequences. Among the roughly 400 genotyped donors, about 83% belonged to the genetic ancestry cluster associated with self-reported Caucasian donors. The study aimed to test whether cataloging public T cell receptors could reveal signatures of past pathogen exposure. Using immunosequencing, the study profiled T cell repertoires from about 610 subjects and related those repertoires to cytomegalovirus serostatus. Along with the approximately 700-subject first cohort, a separate validation cohort of about 110 different subjects was used. To predict cytomegalovirus infection status, the study brought together high-throughput TCR immunosequencing, statistical association of individual TCRs with disease status, and machine learning. A later analysis re-analyzed previously published TCR beta repertoires from hundreds of donors and added high-resolution HLA genotyping to study TCR occurrence patterns. The later analysis used no new phenotypic data to find candidate immune exposures, relying instead on TCR beta sequences and their occurrence across donors. To decide whether each TCR beta V gene segment behaved as functional or pseudogenic, an earlier analysis of some 600 of the donors relied on high-throughput TCR beta sequencing. Donor age, sex, ethnicity and CMV serostatus were collected together with the repertoire data. Genome-wide SNP genotypes for about 60% of the 666 donors were used in a later genetic analysis, which treated that subset as a discovery cohort. All discovery cohort repertoires had been generated on a single sequencing platform. HLA typing covered class I and class II loci at four-digit resolution. Typing coverage varied by locus: 629-630 donors for A, B, C, DRB1 and DQB1; some 520 for DQA1; approximately 610 for DPA1; fewer than 480 for DPB1. About five DR-DQ haplotypes were handled as single units for association and clustering, since linkage in the cohort was strong. Among 300 to 450 genotyped donors of the cohort, an average of roughly 240,000 unique TCR beta nucleotide sequences were sequenced per donor, around a sixth of them non-productive. The investigation overall reported the following: A cluster of highly shared sequence variants was judged likely to represent a technical artifact of the sequencing pipeline. A further reported finding was that TCR beta sequences accurately predicted the HLA-A and HLA-B alleles for most subjects in the first cohort. Roughly uniform sequencing depth across donors was assumed in presence/absence analyses, although this assumption may not hold. The study gave a list of 150 to 200 TCR beta chains associated with cytomegalovirus. A later analysis found that HLA-associated TCR beta chains were more clonally expanded and had lower generation probabilities than equally common non-associated chains. In vitro tests confirmed that three of the cytomegalovirus-associated TCR beta chains recognize cytomegalovirus antigens. In a later analysis, TCR association rates were found to vary across HLA loci, with the most associated TCRs seen for DRB1 alleles and the fewest for HLA-C alleles. Seventeen rarely observed V segments, including chromosome 9 orphons, were excluded from the earlier analysis of a few hundred of the donors because counts were too low. HLA typing was unavailable for some donors at each locus, so association tests used only the typed subset. A later analysis found that most CMV-associated TCR beta chains appeared HLA-restricted, with HLA associations seemingly driven largely by CMV exposure. According to a later analysis, parvovirus B19, influenza, CMV and Epstein-Barr virus appeared linked to several top co-occurrence clusters. Strong co-occurrence of HLA alleles, especially DR and DQ, made assigning TCR associations to individual alleles difficult. The only immune exposure information available for the cohort was CMV serostatus. Cytomegalovirus status was reported to be diagnosed by the classifier with high specificity and sensitivity in both the original and validation cohorts. Correlated functional status among segregating V segments might reflect linkage disequilibrium, but an unknown experimental factor could not be ruled out. The authors suggested that the approach could potentially be extended to other disease states and immunological phenotypes. In a later analysis, some 17,000 TCR beta sequences were associated with specific HLA alleles at a false discovery rate of 0.05. A later genetic analysis reported fewer N-insertions in productive TCRs among donors in an Asian-associated ancestry cluster than the roughly 700-donor mean. The 87-base-pair reads could not distinguish some IMGT-functional V segments, including TRBV6-2 and TRBV6-3, so those segments were excluded. Most TCR sequences were seen in very few donors, while some public TCRs were found in many individuals. In a later genetic analysis, a missense DCLRE1C variant was associated with V-gene and J-gene trimming of TCR beta chains, and the association was replicated in an independent cohort. Broadly in line with IMGT annotations, most TCR beta V segments showed up in productive rearrangements about 87% or about 30% of the time in an earlier analysis of about 500 of the donors. Only TCR beta chains were sequenced in this cohort, and the absence of alpha or paired-chain data limited detectable features.

The germline V gene sets CDR1 to SGHRS and CDR2 to YFSETQ. At the junction V is shortened by 0 bases and J by 10 bases; bases outside the gene matches: 11. Inclusive of the bounding cysteine and phenylalanine, the CDR3 is 17 residues long. The kept DNA is CDR3 alone, 51 bases in frame from the first base. The receptor library was made with the immunoSEQ multiplex PCR assay. For the multiplex PCR, a mixture combining 60 forward primers for TCR Vbeta segments and 13 reverse primers for TCR Jbeta segments was used. A multiplex PCR assay on genomic DNA amplified the CDR3 region of rearranged TCR beta genes. The Illumina HiSeq System was used to sequence the amplified TCR beta libraries as 87-base-pair reads. The paper's data handling went like this. In a later analysis, some 80 million unique TCR beta chains were counted across the 500 to 850 repertoires, and roughly 11 million of these chains were shared by at least two donors. To remove PCR and sequencing errors, raw reads were error-corrected and collapsed into unique sequences using a nearest-neighbor algorithm that merged closely related sequences. Alignment of CDR3 sequences to IMGT reference sequences was used to assign V, D and J gene segments. Each retained sequence needed at least a six-nucleotide match to both a V gene segment and a J gene segment. Rearrangements were called productive when the CDR3 lacked stop codons and stayed in frame with V and J; all others were non-productive. Following IMGT convention, CDR3 was defined as the stretch from the second conserved V-encoded cysteine to the conserved J-encoded phenylalanine. Sequences without an unambiguous match to a single V gene segment were excluded from the earlier analysis of 587 of the donors. An earlier analysis of under 750 of the donors called V segments functional above 56.7% productive rearrangements and segregating when the between-donor standard deviation exceeded 5%. A statistical classification framework was built for diagnosing cytomegalovirus status from the catalog of TCR beta chain sequences. A later analysis assigned V and J genes by comparing TCR nucleotide sequences with IMGT/GENE-DB human TR gene sequences. The TCRdist pipeline was used in a later analysis to assign CDR3 sequences and most-parsimonious VDJ recombination scenarios. In a later analysis, each TCR beta chain was defined by its CDR3 amino acid sequence together with its V-gene family, and reads without a unique V-gene family were excluded. As a way to deal with suspected cross-contamination and a sequencing artifact, a later analysis dropped 450 to 700 nucleotide sequences that were highly shared and had low generation probability. A later analysis calculated a clonal expansion index for each public chain from normalized within-repertoire ranks of inferred template counts. A later analysis computed generation probabilities with a VDJ recombination model fitted to out-of-frame rearrangements, and checked the results against IGoR. Hypergeometric tests were used in a later analysis to score TCR-TCR, TCR-HLA and TCR-CMV co-occurrence, with a repertoire-size bias correction applied to the TCR pairs. In a later analysis, false discovery rates were estimated by permuting HLA or CMV assignments 20 times. A later analysis grouped co-occurring TCRs with DBSCAN, adding TCRdist sequence similarity when clustering within HLA-allele-positive subsets. Repertoires with fewer than 30,000 or more than 120,000 public chains, plus five repertoires with anomalous nucleotide sharing, were excluded from co-occurrence clustering. This is the immuneACCESS table as TCRdb keeps it, with only in-frame sequences that have V and J called. A part of the clones is gone; compared with another copy, unresolved V genes explain less than half, and the rest is unexplained. From that table come the V and J calls and clone size; the DNA was used to work out D and trimming. The table for this sample lists 90,000 to 120,000 clones; around four fifths of them were counted only once. The ten top clones hold 1.5% to 2% of the sample.

This clone showed up just a few times. Which antigen it targets is not known. The record has no base qualities; no much larger clone is one base away. The cohort was made up of 666 healthy bone marrow donors. All cohort members were sampled while nominally healthy, although unrecorded immune exposures were likely present. The donor tested CMV seronegative, placing the donor among the 352 seronegative members of the cohort. A peripheral blood sample was provided by each donor, and peripheral blood mononuclear cells were used for TCR beta sequencing. The Qiagen DNeasy Blood Extraction Kit was used to extract genomic DNA from the blood cell samples.

The rearrangement joined TRBV5-1 to TRBJ2-1, with 12 bases aligning to TRBD2. This clonotype was sampled from a woman in her thirties or forties in good health and CMV-seronegative. Sequenced input: PBMCs. The CDR3 corresponds to CASSLGYTSGRRWEQFF. The bases are TGCGCCAGCAGCTTGGGGTATACTAGCGGGAGGAGATGGGAGCAGTTCTTC.